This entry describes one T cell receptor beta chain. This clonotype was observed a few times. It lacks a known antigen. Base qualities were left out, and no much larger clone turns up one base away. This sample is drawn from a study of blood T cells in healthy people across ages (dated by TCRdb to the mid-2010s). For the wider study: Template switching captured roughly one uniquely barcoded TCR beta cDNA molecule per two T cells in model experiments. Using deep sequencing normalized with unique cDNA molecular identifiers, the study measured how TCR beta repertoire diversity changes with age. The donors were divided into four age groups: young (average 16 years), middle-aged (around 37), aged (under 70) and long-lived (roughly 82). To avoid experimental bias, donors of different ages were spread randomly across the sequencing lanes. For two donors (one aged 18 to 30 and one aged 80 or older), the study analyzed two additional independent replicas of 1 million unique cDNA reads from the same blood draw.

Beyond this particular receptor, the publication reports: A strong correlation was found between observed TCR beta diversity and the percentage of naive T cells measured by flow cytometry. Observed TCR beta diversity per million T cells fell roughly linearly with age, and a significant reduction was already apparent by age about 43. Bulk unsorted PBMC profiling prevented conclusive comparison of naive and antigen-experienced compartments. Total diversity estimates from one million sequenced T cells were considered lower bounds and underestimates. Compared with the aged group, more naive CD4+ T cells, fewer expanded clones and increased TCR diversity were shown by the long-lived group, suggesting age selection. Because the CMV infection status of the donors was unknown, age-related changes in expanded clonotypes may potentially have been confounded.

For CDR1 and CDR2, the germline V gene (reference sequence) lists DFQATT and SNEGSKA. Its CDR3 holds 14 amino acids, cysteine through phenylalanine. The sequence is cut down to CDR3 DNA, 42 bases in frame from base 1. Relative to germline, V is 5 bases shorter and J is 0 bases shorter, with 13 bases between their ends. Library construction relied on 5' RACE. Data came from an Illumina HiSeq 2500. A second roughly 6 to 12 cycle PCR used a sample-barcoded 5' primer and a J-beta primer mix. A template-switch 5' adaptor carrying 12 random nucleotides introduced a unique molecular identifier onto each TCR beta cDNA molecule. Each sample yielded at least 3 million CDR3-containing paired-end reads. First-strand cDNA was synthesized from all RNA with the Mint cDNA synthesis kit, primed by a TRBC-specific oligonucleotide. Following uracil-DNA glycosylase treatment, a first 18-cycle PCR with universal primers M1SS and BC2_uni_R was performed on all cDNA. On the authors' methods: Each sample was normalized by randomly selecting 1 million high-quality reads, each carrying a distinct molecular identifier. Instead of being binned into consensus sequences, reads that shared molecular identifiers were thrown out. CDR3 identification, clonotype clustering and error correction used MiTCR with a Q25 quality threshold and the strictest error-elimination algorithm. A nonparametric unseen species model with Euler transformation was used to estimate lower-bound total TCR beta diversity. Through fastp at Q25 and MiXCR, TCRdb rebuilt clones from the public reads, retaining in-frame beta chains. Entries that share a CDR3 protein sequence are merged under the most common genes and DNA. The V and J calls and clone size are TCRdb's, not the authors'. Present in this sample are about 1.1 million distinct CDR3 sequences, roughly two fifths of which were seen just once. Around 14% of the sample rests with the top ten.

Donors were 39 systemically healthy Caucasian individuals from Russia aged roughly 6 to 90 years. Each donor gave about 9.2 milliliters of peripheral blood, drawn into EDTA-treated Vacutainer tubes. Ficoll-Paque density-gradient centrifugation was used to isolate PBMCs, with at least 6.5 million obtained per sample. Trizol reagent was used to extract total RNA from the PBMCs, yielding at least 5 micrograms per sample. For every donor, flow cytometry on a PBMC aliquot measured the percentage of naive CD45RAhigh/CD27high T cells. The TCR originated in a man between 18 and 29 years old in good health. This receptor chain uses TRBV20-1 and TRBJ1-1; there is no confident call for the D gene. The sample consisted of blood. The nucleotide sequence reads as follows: TGCAGTGCTCTAAGTAACGGATTGAACACTGAAGCTTTCTTT. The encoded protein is CSALSNGLNTEAFF.